The 12 T cell receptor beta chains given below trace back to one sample, sequenced in a study of shared clonotypes between healthy human individuals. TCRdb's table, derived via immunoSEQ multiplex PCR, lists solely in-frame clones and lacks some. The sample lists about 600,000 clones; 97% were seen once. Sequenced material: naive CD4+ T cells sorted from blood. Subset defined: CD45RA+ positively selected. The source is a young woman in good health.

For the CDR3, the DNA is TGTGCCAGCAGTCTTTTACGGAGCAATCAGCCCCAGCATTTT. Amino acids: CASSLLRSNQPQHF. The chain carries TRBV6-5 and TRBJ1-5, with D hard to call. The CDR3 runs to 14 residues. Germline V gives CDR1 MNHEY, CDR2 SVGAGI. V was pared by 5 bases and J by 1 base, with 9 bases between.

The chain carries TRBV28 and TRBJ2-1, with 7 bases lining up with TRBD1. V gave up 6 bases and J gave up 4 bases; unmatched junction bases: 12. The length of the CDR3 is 16 residues. Germline V gene lookup returns CDR1 MDHEN and CDR2 SYDVKM. CDR3 DNA sequence: TGTGCCAGCAGCCTTCGACAAGGGGGCGCTTACAATGAGCAGTTCTTC. It yields the protein CASSLRQGGAYNEQFF.

DNA of the CDR3: TGTGCCAGCAGCTTATCACAGACCTACGAGCAGTACTTC. This gives the protein CASSLSQTYEQYF. The V call is TRBV7-2, the J call TRBJ2-7; no reliable D call. The germline V gene has CDR1 SGHTA and CDR2 FQGNSA. Trimming shortened V by 2 bases and J by 2 bases, and 7 bases separated the two germline ends. CDR3 length: 13 residues.

This clone was seen a single time. The V call is TRBV6-1, the J call TRBJ1-5; D call uncertain. This CDR3 has 14 amino acids. V lost 4 bases to trimming and J lost 0 bases, with 7 bases between them. Germline V gene sequence: CDR1 MNHNS, CDR2 SASEGT. The DNA of the CDR3 is TGTGCCAGCAGTGCAGAGGATAGCAATCAGCCCCAGCATTTT. Its protein product is CASSAEDSNQPQHF.

This sequence joins TRBV18 and TRBJ1-5; 7 nucleotides agree with TRBD1. The CDR3 extends over 14 amino acids. J was trimmed by 1 base and V by 3 bases; bases with no gene match: 0. Germline V lookup: CDR1 KGHSH, CDR2 LQKENI. The CDR3 spells CASSPGQSNQPQHF. Here the CDR3 DNA reads TGTGCCAGCTCACCGGGACAGAGCAATCAGCCCCAGCATTTT.

This chain connects TRBV5-1 to TRBJ2-1, with D maybe TRBD1 (5 bases). Germline CDR1 reads SGHRS; CDR2 reads YFSETQ. This CDR3 contains 15 residues. The V gene lost 4 bases and the J gene lost 7 bases, with 18 bases spanning the gap. CDR3 residues: CASSPPGQGWNEQFF. CDR3 DNA sequence: TGCGCCAGCAGCCCTCCTGGGCAGGGTTGGAATGAGCAGTTCTTC. Drawing the rest from reference TRBV5-1 and TRBJ2-1, the complete variable domain is KAGVTQTPRYLIKTRGQQVTLSCSPISGHRSVSWYQQTPGQGLQFLFEYFSETQRNKGNFPGRFSGRQFSNSRSEMNVSTLELGDSALYLCASSPPGQGWNEQFFGPGTRLTVL.

The chain uses TRBV28 and TRBJ2-7, with 9 bases identical to TRBD2. V was clipped by 3 bases and J by 6 bases; unmatched bases: 9. The CDR3 totals 15 residues. The V gene's germline CDR1 is MDHEN and CDR2 SYDVKM. The CDR3 nucleotides read TGTGCCAGCAGTTTTTTAGGTAGCGGGAGAGCCGAGCAGTACTTC. Residues: CASSFLGSGRAEQYF. Full variable domain (rest looked up from reference TRBV28 and TRBJ2-7): DVKVTQSSRYLVKRTGEKVFLECVQDMDHENMFWYRQDPGLGLRLIYFSYDVKMKEKGDIPEGYSVSREKKERFSLILESASTNQTSMYLCASSFLGSGRAEQYFGPGTRLTVT.

This rearrangement joins TRBV9 to TRBJ2-2; TRBD2 matches at 13 bases. The germline gives CDR1 SGDLS, CDR2 YYNGEE. V lost 0 bases and J lost 8; bases outside the gene matches: 7. This CDR3 region has 17 residues. In DNA, the CDR3 is TGTGCCAGCAGCGTAGGCTGGACTAGCGGGAGTGCTGGGGAGCTGTTTTTT. It translates to CASSVGWTSGSAGELFF.

V gene TRBV5-1 combines with J gene TRBJ1-5; tentative D call: TRBD1 (5 bases). This CDR3 has 15 residues. V gave up 0 bases and J gave up 6 bases, with 13 bases separating them. Germline V gene data show CDR1 as SGHRS and CDR2 as YFSETQ. CDR3: CASSLDGGSSQPQHF. CDR3 DNA: TGCGCCAGCAGCTTGGATGGGGGGTCGAGTCAGCCCCAGCATTTT.

This clone appeared a single time. The chain has TRBV10-1 and TRBJ1-1; 8 bases agree with TRBD1. Germline V CDR1 and CDR2: WNHNN, SYGVQD (reference sequence). V shed 5 bases, J shed 7 bases, and the junction held 6 bases outside the gene matches. The CDR3 consists of 13 residues. CDR3 in DNA: TGCGCCAGCAGTAGAGGACAGGGTGGTGAAGCTTTCTTT. It translates to CASSRGQGGEAFF.

This clone was observed once. The V call is TRBV5-6, the J call TRBJ2-3, with TRBD2 matching over 14 bases. This CDR3 has 15 amino acids. V trimming: 4 bases; J trimming: 7 bases; junction bases outside the gene matches: 5. Germline V gives CDR1 SGHDT, CDR2 YYEEEE. The CDR3, as DNA: TGTGCCAGCAGCATGACTAGCGGGAGGGCTAATACGCAGTATTTT. Translated: CASSMTSGRANTQYF.

The chain uses TRBV28 and TRBJ1-1; 8 nucleotides line up with TRBD1. V was clipped by 6 bases and J by 0 bases; unmatched bases: 12. The CDR3 is made up of 17 amino acids. Germline CDR1 is MDHEN and CDR2 is SYDVKM. The CDR3, as DNA: TGTGCCAGCAGCGATCGACAGGGGATACTGATGAACACTGAAGCTTTCTTT. Translation gives CASSDRQGILMNTEAFF.